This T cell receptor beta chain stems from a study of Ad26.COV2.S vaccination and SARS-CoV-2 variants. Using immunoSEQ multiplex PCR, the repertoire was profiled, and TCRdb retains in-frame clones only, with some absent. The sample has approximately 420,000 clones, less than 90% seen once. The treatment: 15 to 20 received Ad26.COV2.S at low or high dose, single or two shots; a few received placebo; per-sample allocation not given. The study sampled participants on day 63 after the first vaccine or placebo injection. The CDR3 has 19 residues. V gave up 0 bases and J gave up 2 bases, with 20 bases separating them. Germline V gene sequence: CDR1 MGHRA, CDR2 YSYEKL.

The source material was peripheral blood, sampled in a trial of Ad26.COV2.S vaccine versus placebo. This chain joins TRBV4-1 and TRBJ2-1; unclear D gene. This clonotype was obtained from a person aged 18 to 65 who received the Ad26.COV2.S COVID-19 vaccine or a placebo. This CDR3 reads CASSQDDDTATPTYNEQFF. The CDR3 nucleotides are TGCGCCAGCAGCCAAGATGATGATACAGCCACTCCGACCTACAATGAGCAGTTCTTC.